These T cell receptor beta chains were read from a single sample in a study of blood T cell repertoires in COVID-19. Assay used: immunoSEQ multiplex PCR; TCRdb lists only in-frame clones, some missing. Of approximately 390,000 clones listed, approximately 87% were seen once; the top ten hold 2.3%. The material sequenced was peripheral blood. Receptors were obtained from a woman aged 60-70 years with COVID-19, enrolled during active disease. CDR3s include the opening cysteine and the closing phenylalanine or tryptophan. The D gene is left open where the match is weak. Part of the rows lack a size; the others show once, few, many or a class for expanded clones.

j_gene,v_gene,abundance,d_gene,CDR3nt,CDR3aa
TRBJ1-2,TRBV6-5,.,TRBD1,TGTGCCACTTCGGAACCGGGACAGGGCGAAGGCTACACCTTC,CATSEPGQGEGYTF
TRBJ1-1,TRBV11-1,.,.,TGTGCCAGCAGCTTAGGGGGACGGAGGGCTGAAGCTTTCTTT,CASSLGGRRAEAFF
TRBJ2-5,TRBV10-2,.,TRBD2,TGCGCCAGCAGTGAGTCTCTAGCGGAAGAGACCCAGTACTTC,CASSESLAEETQYF
TRBJ1-6,TRBV11-2,.,.,TGTGCCAGCAGCTTAGTTACAGAATATAATTCACCCCTCCACTTT,CASSLVTEYNSPLHF
TRBJ2-2,TRBV4-1,.,.,TGCGCCAGCAGCCAAGGCCCAGGGAACACCGGGGAGCTGTTTTTT,CASSQGPGNTGELFF
TRBJ1-5,TRBV20-1,.,.,TGCAGTGCGGGGGGGGATCAGCCCCAGCATTTT,CSAGGDQPQHF
TRBJ2-3,TRBV5-1,.,TRBD2,TGCGCCAGCAGCTTGGCCTTGACTAGCCCAGATACGCAGTATTTT,CASSLALTSPDTQYF
TRBJ1-5,TRBV6-5,few,TRBD1,TGTGCCAGCAGCCCGGGACAGGGGGCTTTTCAGCCCCAGCATTTT,CASSPGQGAFQPQHF
TRBJ2-6,TRBV18,.,.,TGTGCCAGCTCGCTAGGGGTTCCCGGGGCCAACGTCCTGACTTTC,CASSLGVPGANVLTF
TRBJ2-3,TRBV27,.,TRBD2,TGTGCCAGCAGTTTATCGATACTAGCGAGGCAGTATTTT,CASSLSILARQYF
TRBJ2-1,TRBV27,.,.,TGTGCCAGCAGTTTCCGTCAGGGTGATGAGCAGTTCTTC,CASSFRQGDEQFF